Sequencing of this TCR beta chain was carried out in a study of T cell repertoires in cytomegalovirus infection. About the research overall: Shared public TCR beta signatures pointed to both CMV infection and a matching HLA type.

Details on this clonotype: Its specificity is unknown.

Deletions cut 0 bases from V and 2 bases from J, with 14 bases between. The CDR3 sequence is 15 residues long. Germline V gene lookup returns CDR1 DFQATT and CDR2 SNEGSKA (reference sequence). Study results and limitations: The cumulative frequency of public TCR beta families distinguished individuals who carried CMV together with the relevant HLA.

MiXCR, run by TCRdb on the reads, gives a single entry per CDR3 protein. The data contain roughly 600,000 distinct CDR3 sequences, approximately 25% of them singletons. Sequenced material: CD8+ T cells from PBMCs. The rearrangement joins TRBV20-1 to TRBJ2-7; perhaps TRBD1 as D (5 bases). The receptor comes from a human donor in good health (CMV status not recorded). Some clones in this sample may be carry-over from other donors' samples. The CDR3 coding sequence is TGCAGTGCTAGAGATCCCCGGTCGACAGCCTACGAGCAGTACTTC. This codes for CSARDPRSTAYEQYF.